This T cell receptor beta chain derives from a study of blood T cell repertoires in COVID-19. The data were produced by immunoSEQ multiplex PCR, yet TCRdb's version contains in-frame clones alone and is incomplete. The table lists approximately 290,000 clones, approximately 91% of them singletons. Sequencing input: peripheral blood. The origin of this receptor is a woman aged 55-75 years with acute or convalescent COVID-19.

CDR3 coding DNA: TGTGCCAGCAGCCAACAGGGTGGGCAGCCCCAGCATTTT. This gives the protein CASSQQGGQPQHF. The chain recombines TRBV3-1 (or the pseudogene TRBV3-2) with TRBJ1-5; possible D gene TRBD1, 5 bases. The CDR3 contains 13 residues. Trimming stripped 2 bases from V and 7 bases from J, with 9 bases between. Looked up from germline, CDR1 is LGHDT and CDR2 is YNNKEL (reference sequence).